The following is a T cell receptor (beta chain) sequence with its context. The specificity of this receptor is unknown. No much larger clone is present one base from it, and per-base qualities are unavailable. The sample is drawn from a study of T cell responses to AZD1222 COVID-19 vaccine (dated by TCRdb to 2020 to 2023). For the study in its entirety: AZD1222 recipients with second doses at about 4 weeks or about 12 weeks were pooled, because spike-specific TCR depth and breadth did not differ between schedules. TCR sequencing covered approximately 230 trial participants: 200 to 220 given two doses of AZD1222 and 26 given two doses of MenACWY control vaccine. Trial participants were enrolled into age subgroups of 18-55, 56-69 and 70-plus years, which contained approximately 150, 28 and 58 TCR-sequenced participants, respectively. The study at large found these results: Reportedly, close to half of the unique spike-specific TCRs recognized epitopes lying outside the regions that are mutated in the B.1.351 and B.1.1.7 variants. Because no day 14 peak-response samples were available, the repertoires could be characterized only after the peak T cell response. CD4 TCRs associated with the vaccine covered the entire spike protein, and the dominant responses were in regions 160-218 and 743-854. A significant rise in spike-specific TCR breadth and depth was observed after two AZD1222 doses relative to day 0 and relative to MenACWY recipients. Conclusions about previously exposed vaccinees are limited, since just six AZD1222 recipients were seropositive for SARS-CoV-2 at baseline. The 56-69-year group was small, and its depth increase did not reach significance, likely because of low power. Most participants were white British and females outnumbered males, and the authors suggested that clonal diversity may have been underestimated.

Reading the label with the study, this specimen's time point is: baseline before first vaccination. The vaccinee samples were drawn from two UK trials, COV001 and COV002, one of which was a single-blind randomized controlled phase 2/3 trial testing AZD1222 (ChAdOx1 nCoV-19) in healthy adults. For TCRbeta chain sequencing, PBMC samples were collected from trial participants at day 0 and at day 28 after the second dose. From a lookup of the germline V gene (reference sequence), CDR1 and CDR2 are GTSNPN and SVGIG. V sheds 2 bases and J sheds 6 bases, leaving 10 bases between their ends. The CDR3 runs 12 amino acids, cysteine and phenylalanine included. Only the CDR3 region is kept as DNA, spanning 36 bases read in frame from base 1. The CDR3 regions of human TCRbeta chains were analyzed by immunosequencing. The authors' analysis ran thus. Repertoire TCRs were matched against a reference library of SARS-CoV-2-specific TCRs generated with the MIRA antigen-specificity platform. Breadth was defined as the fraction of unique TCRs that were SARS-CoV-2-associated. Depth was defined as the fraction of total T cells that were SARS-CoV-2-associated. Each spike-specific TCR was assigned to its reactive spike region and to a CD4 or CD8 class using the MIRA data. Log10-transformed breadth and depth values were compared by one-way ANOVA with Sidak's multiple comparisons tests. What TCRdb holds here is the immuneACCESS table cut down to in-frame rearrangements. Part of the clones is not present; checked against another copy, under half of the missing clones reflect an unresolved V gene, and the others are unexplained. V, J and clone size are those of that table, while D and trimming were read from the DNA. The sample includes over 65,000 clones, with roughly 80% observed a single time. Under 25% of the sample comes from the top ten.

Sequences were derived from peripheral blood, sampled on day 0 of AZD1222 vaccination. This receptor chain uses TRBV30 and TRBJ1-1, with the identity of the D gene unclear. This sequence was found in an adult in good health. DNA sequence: TGTGCCTGGAGTCCCGGGAAATCTGAAGCTTTCTTT. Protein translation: CAWSPGKSEAFF.